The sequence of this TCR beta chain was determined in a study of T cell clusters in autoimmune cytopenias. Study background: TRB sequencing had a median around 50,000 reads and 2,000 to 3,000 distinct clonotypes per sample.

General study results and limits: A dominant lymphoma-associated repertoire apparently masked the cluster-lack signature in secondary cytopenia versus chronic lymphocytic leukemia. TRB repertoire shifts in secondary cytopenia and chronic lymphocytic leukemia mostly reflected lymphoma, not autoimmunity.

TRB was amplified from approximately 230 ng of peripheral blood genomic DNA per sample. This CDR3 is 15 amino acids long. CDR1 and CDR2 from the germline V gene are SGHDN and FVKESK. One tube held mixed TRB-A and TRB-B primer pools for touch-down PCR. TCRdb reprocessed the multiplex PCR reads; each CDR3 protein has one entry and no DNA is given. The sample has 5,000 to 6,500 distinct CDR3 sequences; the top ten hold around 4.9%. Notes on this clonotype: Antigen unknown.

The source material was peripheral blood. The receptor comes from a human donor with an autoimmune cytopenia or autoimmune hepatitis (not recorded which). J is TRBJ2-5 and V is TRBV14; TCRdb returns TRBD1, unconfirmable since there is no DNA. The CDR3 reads CASSQLSRDGKTQYF. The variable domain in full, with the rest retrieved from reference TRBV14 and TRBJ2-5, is EAGVTQFPSHSVIEKGQTVTLRCDPISGHDNLYWYRRVMGKEIKFLLHFVKESKQDESGMPNNRFLAERTGGTYSTLKVQPAELEDSGVYFCASSQLSRDGKTQYFGPGTRLLVL.